This T cell receptor (beta chain) was identified in a study of PD-L1 blockade in urothelial cancer. Study-level points and caveats: By 3 weeks, tumor-associated blood clones had expanded more in durable-benefit patients.

V was pared by 0 bases and J by 3 bases, with 7 bases between. CDR1 is SGDLS, CDR2 YYNGEE, per germline. The CDR3 runs 14 residues. The templates were synthetic TCR analogs, and they were spiked into each PCR. Data came from immunoSEQ multiplex PCR; TCRdb stores just in-frame clones and leaves some out. The sample carries around 130,000 clones, approximately 88% recorded once. Regarding time point: pretreatment peripheral blood. Worth noting for this clone: Its specificity is unknown.

The sequence came from a man aged 45-60 years with urothelial cancer. The chain carries TRBV9 and TRBJ2-1; D is unclear. This specimen was PBMCs, taken around atezolizumab (anti-PD-L1) treatment. The CDR3 loop reads CASSVAISYNEQFF. CDR3 DNA: TGTGCCAGCAGCGTAGCGATCAGCTACAATGAGCAGTTCTTC. Filled out from reference TRBV9 and TRBJ2-1, the complete variable domain reads DSGVTQTPKHLITATGQRVTLRCSPRSGDLSVYWYQQSLDQGLQFLIQYYNGEERAKGNILERFSAQQFPDLHSELNLSSLELGDSALYFCASSVAISYNEQFFGPGTRLTVL.